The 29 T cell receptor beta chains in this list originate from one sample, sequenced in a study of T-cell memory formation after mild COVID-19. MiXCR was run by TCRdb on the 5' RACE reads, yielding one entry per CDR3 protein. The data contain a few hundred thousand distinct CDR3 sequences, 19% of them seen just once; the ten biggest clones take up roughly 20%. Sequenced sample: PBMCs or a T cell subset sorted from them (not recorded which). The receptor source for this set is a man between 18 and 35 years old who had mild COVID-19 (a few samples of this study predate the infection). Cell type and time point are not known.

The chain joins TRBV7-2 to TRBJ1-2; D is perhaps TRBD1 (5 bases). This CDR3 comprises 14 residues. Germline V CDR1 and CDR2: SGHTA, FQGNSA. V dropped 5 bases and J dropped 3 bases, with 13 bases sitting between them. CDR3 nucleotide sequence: TGTGCCAGCAGCCCAGGGACCTCGTACTATGGCTACACCTTC. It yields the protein CASSPGTSYYGYTF. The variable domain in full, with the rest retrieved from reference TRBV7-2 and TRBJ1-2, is GAGVSQSPSNKVTEKGKDVELRCDPISGHTALYWYRQSLGQGLEFLIYFQGNSAPDKSGLPSDRFSAERTGGSVSTLTIQRTQQEDSAVYLCASSPGTSYYGYTFGSGTRLTVV.

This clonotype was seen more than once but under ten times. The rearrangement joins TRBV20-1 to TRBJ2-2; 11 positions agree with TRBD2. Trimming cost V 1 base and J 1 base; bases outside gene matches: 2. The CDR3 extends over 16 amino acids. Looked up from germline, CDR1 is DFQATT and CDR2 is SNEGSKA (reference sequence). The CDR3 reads CSARALAGGNTGELFF. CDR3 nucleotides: TGCAGTGCTAGAGCGCTAGCGGGGGGGAACACCGGGGAGCTGTTTTTT.

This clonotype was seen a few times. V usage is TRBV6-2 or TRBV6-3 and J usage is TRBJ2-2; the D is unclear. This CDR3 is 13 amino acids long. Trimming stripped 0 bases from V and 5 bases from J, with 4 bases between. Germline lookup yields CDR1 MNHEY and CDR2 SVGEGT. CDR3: CASSYSRTGELFF. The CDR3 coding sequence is TGTGCCAGCAGTTACTCGCGAACCGGGGAGCTGTTTTTT.

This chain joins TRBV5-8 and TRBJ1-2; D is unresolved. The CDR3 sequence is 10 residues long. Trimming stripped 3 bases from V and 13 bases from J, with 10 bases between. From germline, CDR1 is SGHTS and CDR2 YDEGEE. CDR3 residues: CASSYVSFTF. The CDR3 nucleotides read TGTGCCAGCAGCTACGTCTCGTTCACCTTC. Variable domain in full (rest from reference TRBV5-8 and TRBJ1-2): EAGVTQSPTHLIKTRGQQATLRCSPISGHTSVYWYQQALGLGLQFLLWYDEGEERNRGNFPPRFSGRQFPNYSSELNVNALELEDSALYLCASSYVSFTFGSGTRLTVV.

CDR3 nucleotides: TGTGCCAGCAGCCAAGCTGCAGGCTACACCTTC. Translated: CASSQAAGYTF. The gene calls are TRBV3-1 and TRBJ1-2; the D is unclear. CDR1 LGHDT and CDR2 YNNKEL come from the germline V gene (reference sequence). The CDR3 contains 11 residues. V lost 1 base to trimming and J lost 8 bases, with 5 bases between them.

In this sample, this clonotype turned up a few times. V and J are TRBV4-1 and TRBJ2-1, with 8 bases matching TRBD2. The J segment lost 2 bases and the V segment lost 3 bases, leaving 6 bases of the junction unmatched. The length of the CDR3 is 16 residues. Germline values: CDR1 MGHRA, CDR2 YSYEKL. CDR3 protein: CASSHRLASTYNEQFF. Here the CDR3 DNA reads TGCGCCAGCAGCCACAGACTAGCGAGCACCTACAATGAGCAGTTCTTC.

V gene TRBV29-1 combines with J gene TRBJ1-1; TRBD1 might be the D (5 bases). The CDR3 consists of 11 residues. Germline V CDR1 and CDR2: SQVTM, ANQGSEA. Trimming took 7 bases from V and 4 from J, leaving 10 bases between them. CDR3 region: CSGRDPTEAFF. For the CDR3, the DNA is TGCAGCGGCAGGGATCCCACTGAAGCTTTCTTT.

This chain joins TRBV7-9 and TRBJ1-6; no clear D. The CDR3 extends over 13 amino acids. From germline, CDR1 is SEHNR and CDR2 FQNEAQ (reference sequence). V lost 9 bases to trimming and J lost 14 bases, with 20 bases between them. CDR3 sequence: CASTPGTALTLHF. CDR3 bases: TGTGCCAGTACCCCTGGCACCGCGCTAACCCTCCACTTT.

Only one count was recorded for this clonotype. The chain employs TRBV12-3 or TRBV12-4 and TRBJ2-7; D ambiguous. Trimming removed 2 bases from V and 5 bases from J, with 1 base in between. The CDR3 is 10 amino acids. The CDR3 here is CASSLHEQYF. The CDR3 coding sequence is TGTGCCAGCAGTTTACACGAGCAGTACTTC.

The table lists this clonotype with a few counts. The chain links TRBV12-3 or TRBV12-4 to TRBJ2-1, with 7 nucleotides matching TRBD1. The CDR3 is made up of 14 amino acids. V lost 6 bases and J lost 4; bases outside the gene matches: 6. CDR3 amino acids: CASSKGTEYNEQFF. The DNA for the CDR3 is TGTGCCAGCAGCAAGGGGACAGAGTACAATGAGCAGTTCTTC.

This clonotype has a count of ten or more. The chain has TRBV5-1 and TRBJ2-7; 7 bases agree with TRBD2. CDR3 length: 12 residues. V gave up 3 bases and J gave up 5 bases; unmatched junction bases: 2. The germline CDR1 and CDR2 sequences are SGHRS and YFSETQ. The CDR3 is CASSSGLDEQYF. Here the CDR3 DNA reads TGCGCCAGCAGCTCCGGACTAGACGAGCAGTACTTC.

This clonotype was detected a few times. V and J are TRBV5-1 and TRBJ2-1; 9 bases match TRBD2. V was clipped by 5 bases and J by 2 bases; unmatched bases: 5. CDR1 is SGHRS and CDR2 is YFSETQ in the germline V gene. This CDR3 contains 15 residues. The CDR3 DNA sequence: TGCGCCAGCAGGTTCGGCGGGGGGGCCTACAATGAGCAGTTCTTC. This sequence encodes CASRFGGGAYNEQFF. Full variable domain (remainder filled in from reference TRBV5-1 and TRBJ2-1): KAGVTQTPRYLIKTRGQQVTLSCSPISGHRSVSWYQQTPGQGLQFLFEYFSETQRNKGNFPGRFSGRQFSNSRSEMNVSTLELGDSALYLCASRFGGGAYNEQFFGPGTRLTVL.

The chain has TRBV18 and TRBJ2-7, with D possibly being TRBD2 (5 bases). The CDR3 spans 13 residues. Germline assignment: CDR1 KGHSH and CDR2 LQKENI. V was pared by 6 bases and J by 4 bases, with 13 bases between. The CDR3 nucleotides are TGTGCCAGCTCCACCCTTCGGGGTTACGAGCAGTACTTC. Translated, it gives CASSTLRGYEQYF. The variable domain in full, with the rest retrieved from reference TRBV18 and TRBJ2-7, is NAGVMQNPRHLVRRRGQEARLRCSPMKGHSHVYWYRQLPEEGLKFMVYLQKENIIDESGMPKERFSAEFPKEGPSILRIQQVVRGDSAAYFCASSTLRGYEQYFGPGTRLTVT.

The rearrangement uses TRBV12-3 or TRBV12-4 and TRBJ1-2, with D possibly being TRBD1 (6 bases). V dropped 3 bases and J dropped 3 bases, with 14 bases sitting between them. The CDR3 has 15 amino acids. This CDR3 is CASSFNGGADYGYTF. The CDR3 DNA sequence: TGTGCCAGCAGTTTCAACGGGGGCGCTGACTATGGCTACACCTTC.

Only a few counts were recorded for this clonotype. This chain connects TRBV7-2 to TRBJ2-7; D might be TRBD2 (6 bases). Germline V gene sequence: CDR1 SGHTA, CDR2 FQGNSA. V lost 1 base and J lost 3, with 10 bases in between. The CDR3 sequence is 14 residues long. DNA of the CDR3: TGTGCCAGCAGCTTAGTGGGGGGTGACTACGAGCAGTACTTC. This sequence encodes CASSLVGGDYEQYF.

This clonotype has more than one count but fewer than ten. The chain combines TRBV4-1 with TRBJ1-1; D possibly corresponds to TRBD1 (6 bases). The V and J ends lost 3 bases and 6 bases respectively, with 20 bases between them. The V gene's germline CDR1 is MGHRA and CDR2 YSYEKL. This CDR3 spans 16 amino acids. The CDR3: CASSQRRTGGASEAFF. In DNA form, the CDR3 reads TGCGCCAGCAGCCAGAGGAGGACGGGGGGGGCCTCTGAAGCTTTCTTT.

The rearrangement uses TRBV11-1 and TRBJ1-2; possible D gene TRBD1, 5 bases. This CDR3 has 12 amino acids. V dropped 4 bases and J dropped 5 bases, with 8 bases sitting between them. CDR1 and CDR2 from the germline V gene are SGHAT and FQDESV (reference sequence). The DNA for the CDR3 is TGTGCCAGCAGCTCAGCAGGGTATGGCTACACCTTC. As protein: CASSSAGYGYTF.

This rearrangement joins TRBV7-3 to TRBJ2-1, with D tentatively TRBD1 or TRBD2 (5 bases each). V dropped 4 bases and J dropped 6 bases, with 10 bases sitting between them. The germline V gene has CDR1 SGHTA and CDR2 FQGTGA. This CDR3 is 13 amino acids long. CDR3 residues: CASSSGTSNEQFF. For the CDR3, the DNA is TGTGCCAGCAGCTCGGGGACCTCCAATGAGCAGTTCTTC.

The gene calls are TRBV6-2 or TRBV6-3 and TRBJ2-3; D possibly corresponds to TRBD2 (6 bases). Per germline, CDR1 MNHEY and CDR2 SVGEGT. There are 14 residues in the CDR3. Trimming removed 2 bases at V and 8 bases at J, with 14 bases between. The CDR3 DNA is TGTGCCAGCAGTTACCCCCTGACTAGTGCTACGCAGTATTTT. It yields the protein CASSYPLTSATQYF.

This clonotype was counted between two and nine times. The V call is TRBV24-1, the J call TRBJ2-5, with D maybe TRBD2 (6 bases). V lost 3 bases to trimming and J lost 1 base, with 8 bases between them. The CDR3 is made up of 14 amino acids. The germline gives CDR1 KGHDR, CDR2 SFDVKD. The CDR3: CATSDGGTQETQYF. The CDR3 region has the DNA TGTGCCACCAGTGATGGCGGGACCCAAGAGACCCAGTACTTC.

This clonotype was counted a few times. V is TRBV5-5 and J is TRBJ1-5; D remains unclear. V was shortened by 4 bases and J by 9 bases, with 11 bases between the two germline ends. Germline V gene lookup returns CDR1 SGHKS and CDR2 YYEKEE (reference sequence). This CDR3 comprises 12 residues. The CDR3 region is CASSRGLTPQHF. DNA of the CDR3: TGTGCCAGCAGCCGTGGACTTACGCCCCAGCATTTT.

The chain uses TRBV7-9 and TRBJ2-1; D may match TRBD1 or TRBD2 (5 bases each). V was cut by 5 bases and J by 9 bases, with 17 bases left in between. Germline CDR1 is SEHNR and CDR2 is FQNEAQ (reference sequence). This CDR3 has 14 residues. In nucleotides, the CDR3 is TGTGCCAGCAGCCCCGAACAGAGGGGCTCTGAGCAGTTCTTC. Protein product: CASSPEQRGSEQFF.

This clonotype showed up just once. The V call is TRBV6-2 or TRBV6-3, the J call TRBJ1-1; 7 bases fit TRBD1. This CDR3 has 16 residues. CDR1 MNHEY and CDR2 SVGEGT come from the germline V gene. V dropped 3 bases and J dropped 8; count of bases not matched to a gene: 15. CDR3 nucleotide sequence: TGTGCCAGCAGTTATCTCCATACGACAGGGCTCATGGAAGCTTTCTTT. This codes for CASSYLHTTGLMEAFF.

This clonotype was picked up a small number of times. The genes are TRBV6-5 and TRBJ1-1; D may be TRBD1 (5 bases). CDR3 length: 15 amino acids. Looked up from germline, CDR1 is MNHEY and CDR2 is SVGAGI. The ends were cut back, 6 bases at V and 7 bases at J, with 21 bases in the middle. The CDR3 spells CASRSRMGDLSEAFF. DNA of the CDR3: TGTGCCAGCAGATCCAGGATGGGGGATCTCAGTGAAGCTTTCTTT.

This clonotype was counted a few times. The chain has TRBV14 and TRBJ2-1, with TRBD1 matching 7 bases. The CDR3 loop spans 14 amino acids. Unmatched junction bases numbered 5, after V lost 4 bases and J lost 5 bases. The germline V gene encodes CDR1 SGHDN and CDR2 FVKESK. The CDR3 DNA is TGTGCCAGCAGCCCAAACAGGGGTCACAATGAGCAGTTCTTC. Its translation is CASSPNRGHNEQFF.

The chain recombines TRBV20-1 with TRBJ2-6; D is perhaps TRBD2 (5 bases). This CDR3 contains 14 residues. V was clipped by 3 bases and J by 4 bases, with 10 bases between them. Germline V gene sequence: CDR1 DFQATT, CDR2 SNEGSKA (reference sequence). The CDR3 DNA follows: TGCAGTGCTAGGGCTTCTAGCGGGGCCAACGTCCTGACTTTC. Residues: CSARASSGANVLTF.

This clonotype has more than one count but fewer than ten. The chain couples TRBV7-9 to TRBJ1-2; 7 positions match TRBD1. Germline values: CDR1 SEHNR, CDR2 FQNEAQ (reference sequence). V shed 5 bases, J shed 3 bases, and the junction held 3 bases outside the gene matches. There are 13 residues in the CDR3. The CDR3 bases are TGTGCCAGCAGCCCGGACAGGTACTATGGCTACACCTTC. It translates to CASSPDRYYGYTF.

The CDR3 sequence is CASSQEGRGGNQPQHF. CDR3 coding DNA: TGCGCCAGCAGCCAAGAGGGTCGGGGCGGCAATCAGCCCCAGCATTTT. The V and J genes are TRBV4-1 and TRBJ1-5; a weak D match, TRBD1 (5 bases). The V gene's germline CDR1 is MGHRA and CDR2 YSYEKL. Deletions cut 0 bases from V and 2 bases from J, with 11 bases between. The CDR3 totals 16 residues.

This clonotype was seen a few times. The CDR3 loop is CSAMGTPRNSPLHF. The CDR3 DNA sequence: TGCAGTGCTATGGGGACGCCTAGAAATTCACCCCTCCACTTT. This rearrangement joins TRBV20-1 to TRBJ1-6; possible D gene TRBD1, 5 bases. The V end lost 4 bases, the J end lost 7 bases, and 14 bases lay between the germline ends. The CDR3 runs to 14 residues. Germline V lookup: CDR1 DFQATT, CDR2 SNEGSKA (reference sequence).